A single sample gave rise to the 23 T cell receptor beta chains below, sequenced in a study of spatial heterogeneity in lung cancer. Time point reported: blood at routine non-recurrence follow-up after resection. Extraction of whole RNA from tumor, nontumor lung or frozen PBMC preceded unsorted sequencing. TCRdb re-derived calls from the 5' RACE reads in MiXCR, one entry per CDR3 protein. The sample holds about 120,000 distinct CDR3 sequences; about 12% are singletons and the top ten take roughly 17%. Sample: PBMCs, taken at follow-up. The receptors shown here come from a male donor with early-stage non-small cell lung cancer.

This clonotype has only a few counts. V is TRBV5-1 and J is TRBJ2-7; D possibly corresponds to TRBD1 (6 bases). There are 16 residues in the CDR3. Trimming took off 0 bases at V and 4 bases at J, with 17 bases between the two ends. Germline V CDR1 and CDR2: SGHRS, YFSETQ. For the CDR3, the DNA is TGCGCCAGCAGCTTGGTTCTGCAGGGGAATGGGTACGAGCAGTACTTC. The encoded protein is CASSLVLQGNGYEQYF.

Remarks on this clonotype: A much larger clone is a single base away; this may be a read error. J is TRBJ2-2 and V is TRBV29-1; D may correspond to TRBD1 or TRBD2 (5 bases each). This CDR3 spans 13 amino acids. The germline CDR1 and CDR2 sequences are SQVTM and ANQGSEA. Trimming took off 7 bases at V and 7 bases at J, with 16 bases between the two ends. The DNA for the CDR3 is TGCAGCGCGGGGACGGCTCACATCGGGGAGCTGTTTTTT. It specifies CSAGTAHIGELFF.

The chain has TRBV18 and TRBJ2-1; D possibly corresponds to TRBD2 (6 bases). Germline CDR1 reads KGHSH; CDR2 reads LQKENI. The CDR3 totals 15 residues. V shed 2 bases and J shed 4 bases, with 12 bases lying between them. In DNA form, the CDR3 reads TGTGCCAGCTCACCAGCGGGACTTTCTTACAATGAGCAGTTCTTC. This encodes CASSPAGLSYNEQFF.

The table lists this clonotype with a few counts. CDR3: CSASAGLAGVGDTQYF. The CDR3 DNA is TGCAGTGCTAGTGCTGGACTAGCGGGGGTAGGGGATACGCAGTATTTT. V usage is TRBV20-1 and J usage is TRBJ2-3; 13 nucleotides line up with TRBD2. This CDR3 contains 16 residues. The J segment lost 6 bases and the V segment lost 3 bases, leaving 9 bases of the junction unmatched. Per the germline V gene, CDR1 is DFQATT and CDR2 is SNEGSKA (reference sequence).

The gene calls are TRBV27 and TRBJ2-1; the match to TRBD1 covers 11 bases. In germline, CDR1 is MNHEY, CDR2 SMNVEV (reference sequence). The CDR3 is made up of 15 amino acids. V trimming: 8 bases; J trimming: 7 bases; junction bases outside the gene matches: 10. DNA of the CDR3: TGTGCCAGCGACCCCATAGGGACAGGGGGTAATGAGCAGTTCTTC. Amino acid sequence: CASDPIGTGGNEQFF.

This chain uses TRBV20-1 with TRBJ2-7; 7 nucleotides line up with TRBD1. The CDR3 has 12 amino acids. Trimming removed 4 bases from V and 3 bases from J; junction bases left unmatched: 3. Germline V gene sequence: CDR1 DFQATT, CDR2 SNEGSKA (reference sequence). The CDR3 region has the DNA TGCAGTGCTAAAGGGGGCTTCTACGAGCAGTACTTC. This sequence encodes CSAKGGFYEQYF.

The chain employs TRBV6-5 and TRBJ1-2, with 10 bases identical to TRBD1. V lost 6 bases to trimming and J lost 8 bases; unmatched junction nucleotides: 9. In germline, CDR1 is MNHEY, CDR2 SVGAGI. The CDR3 has 14 amino acids. The CDR3 DNA reads TGTGCCAGCAGCCCCGGGACAGGGGTCAAGGGCTACACCTTC. Translation: CASSPGTGVKGYTF.

The chain combines TRBV20-1 with TRBJ2-1, with unresolved D. V lost 6 bases to trimming and J lost 0 bases, with 15 bases between them. The germline V gene encodes CDR1 DFQATT and CDR2 SNEGSKA (reference sequence). The CDR3 totals 15 residues. CDR3 nucleotides: TGCAGTGCGAGATTGGACCTGAGCTCCTACAATGAGCAGTTCTTC. Encoded protein: CSARLDLSSYNEQFF.

The gene calls are TRBV18 and TRBJ2-5; D remains unclear. Trimming took off 0 bases at V and 0 bases at J, with 8 bases between the two ends. Germline V gene sequence: CDR1 KGHSH, CDR2 LQKENI. The length of the CDR3 is 15 residues. CDR3 region: CASSPPSEYQETQYF. In DNA form, the CDR3 reads TGTGCCAGCTCACCACCATCTGAGTACCAAGAGACCCAGTACTTC.

This clonotype was counted only a few times. The germline gene is not matched at one end of the junction; a read error may be the cause. J is TRBJ1-5 and V is TRBV28, with D uncertain. This CDR3 region has 16 residues. Per the germline V gene, CDR1 is MDHEN and CDR2 is SYDVKM. CDR3 nucleotides: TGTGCCAACAGTTCCCGGTTAGGAGGAAATAATCAGCCCCAGCATTTT. As protein: CANSSRLGGNNQPQHF.

The table lists this clonotype with a few counts. The rearrangement uses TRBV28 and TRBJ1-1; D is unresolved. This CDR3 comprises 8 residues. Germline values: CDR1 MDHEN, CDR2 SYDVKM. V lost 10 bases to trimming and J lost 3 bases, with 0 bases between them. The CDR3 nucleotides read TGTGCCAACACTGAAGCTTTCTTT. Protein sequence: CANTEAFF.

CDR3 DNA: TGTGCCAGCAGCCGAAAGGATAGCAATCAGCCCCAGCATTTT. It encodes CASSRKDSNQPQHF. The chain couples TRBV3-1 to TRBJ1-5, with unresolved D. The germline V and J ends were trimmed by 4 bases and 0 bases, with 7 bases remaining between them. This CDR3 has 14 residues. From germline, CDR1 is LGHDT and CDR2 YNNKEL (reference sequence).

The sample holds a few counts of this clonotype. This sequence joins TRBV20-1 and TRBJ2-7, with 10 bases lining up with TRBD2. This CDR3 has 14 residues. The trim removed 1 base at V and 6 bases at J, leaving 6 bases unmatched. Germline CDR1 reads DFQATT; CDR2 reads SNEGSKA (reference sequence). The CDR3 DNA follows: TGCAGTGCTAGAGCCGGGGGACTAGCGAGCGAGCAGTACTTC. It is translated as CSARAGGLASEQYF.

This clonotype was observed at least ten times. J is TRBJ2-7 and V is TRBV18, with D unresolved. Germline V gene lookup returns CDR1 KGHSH and CDR2 LQKENI. There are 11 residues in the CDR3. V shed 1 base and J shed 5 bases, with 3 bases lying between them. CDR3 DNA sequence: TGTGCCAGCTCACCACGACACGAGCAGTACTTC. Translation gives CASSPRHEQYF. The full variable domain, rest sourced from reference TRBV18 and TRBJ2-7, is NAGVMQNPRHLVRRRGQEARLRCSPMKGHSHVYWYRQLPEEGLKFMVYLQKENIIDESGMPKERFSAEFPKEGPSILRIQQVVRGDSAAYFCASSPRHEQYFGPGTRLTVT.

This clonotype came up a few times. The rearrangement links TRBV18 to TRBJ1-1; no firm D call. Between the trimmed V and J ends, which lost 5 bases and 0 bases, there was a span of 7 bases. The CDR3 is 13 amino acids. Germline V gene sequence: CDR1 KGHSH, CDR2 LQKENI. CDR3 in DNA: TGTGCCAGCTCAACCCCGATGAACACTGAAGCTTTCTTT. Its translation: CASSTPMNTEAFF.

This clonotype has just a few counts. The chain has TRBV7-2 and TRBJ2-3, with TRBD2 as a possible D gene (6 bases). Deletions cut 4 bases from V and 3 bases from J, with 23 bases between. Looked up from germline, CDR1 is SGHTA and CDR2 is FQGNSA. This CDR3 has 18 amino acids. CDR3: CASSYRPGTGMSTDTQYF. CDR3 coding DNA: TGTGCCAGCAGCTACCGCCCCGGGACTGGAATGAGTACAGATACGCAGTATTTT.

This clonotype was found a few times. J is TRBJ1-5 and V is TRBV19; D not resolved. This CDR3 has 13 residues. The V end was cut by 4 bases, the J end by 4 bases, with 8 bases between. The germline V gene has CDR1 LNHDA and CDR2 SQIVND (reference sequence). In nucleotides, the CDR3 is TGTGCCAGTAGTAAGGGTCTGAATCAGCCCCAGCATTTT. Translating gives CASSKGLNQPQHF.

This rearrangement joins TRBV2 to TRBJ2-5; TRBD1 matches 7 bases. This CDR3 contains 15 residues. With 6 bases clipped from V and 5 bases from J, the junction kept 12 bases outside the gene matches. Germline assignment: CDR1 SNHLY and CDR2 FYNNEI. CDR3 region: CASSASGTAWETQYF. CDR3 DNA sequence: TGTGCCAGCAGCGCATCCGGGACAGCCTGGGAGACCCAGTACTTC.

This chain joins TRBV30 and TRBJ2-4; maybe TRBD2 (6 bases). The CDR3 runs to 13 residues. The ends were cut back, 3 bases at V and 6 bases at J, with 12 bases in the middle. Germline CDR1 and CDR2: GTSNPN and SVGIG (reference sequence). CDR3 nucleotides: TGTGCCTGGAGAACTCAGGGAGGAAACATTCAGTACTTC. It is translated as CAWRTQGGNIQYF.

The sample holds one count of this clonotype. The gene calls are TRBV29-1 and TRBJ2-3, with 9 bases aligning to TRBD1. After removal of 7 bases from V and 1 base from J, the junction contained 3 bases not matched to a gene. The CDR3 totals 13 residues. Germline CDR1 is SQVTM and CDR2 is ANQGSEA. The CDR3: CSGDREGTDTQYF. The CDR3 DNA is TGCAGCGGGGACAGGGAAGGCACAGATACGCAGTATTTT.

A remark on this clonotype: Being one base from a much bigger clone, this may be a read error. The chain joins TRBV10-3 to TRBJ1-1; TRBD1 aligns across 9 bases. Unmatched junction bases numbered 9, after V lost 6 bases and J lost 7 bases. The CDR3 loop spans 14 amino acids. CDR1 is ENHRY, CDR2 SYGVKD, per germline. CDR3 region: CAIRRQGGSVEAFF. As DNA, the CDR3 is TGTGCCATCAGAAGACAGGGGGGGAGTGTTGAAGCTTTCTTT.

This clonotype was picked up a small number of times. This rearrangement joins TRBV7-9 to TRBJ1-5; D gene ambiguous. Germline values: CDR1 SEHNR, CDR2 FQNEAQ (reference sequence). The CDR3 spans 13 residues. V shed 1 base and J shed 11 bases, with 12 bases lying between them. CDR3 nucleotides: TGTGCCAGCAGCTTAGATAGAGCGGGAGCCCAGCATTTT. Its protein is CASSLDRAGAQHF.

V gene TRBV18 combines with J gene TRBJ2-1, with 8 nucleotides matching TRBD1. V shed 5 bases, J shed 8 bases, and the junction held 8 bases outside the gene matches. The germline V gene encodes CDR1 KGHSH and CDR2 LQKENI. This CDR3 region has 14 residues. CDR3 region: CASSTGQGGYEQFF. The CDR3, as DNA: TGTGCCAGCTCAACTGGACAGGGTGGCTATGAGCAGTTCTTC.